This T cell receptor beta chain was profiled in a study of T cell responses to AZD1222 COVID-19 vaccine. V gave up 5 bases and J gave up 3 bases; unmatched junction bases: 7. Germline-derived CDR1 and CDR2 are SGHRS and YFSETQ. The CDR3 totals 14 residues. The data were produced by immunoSEQ multiplex PCR, yet TCRdb's version contains in-frame clones alone and is incomplete. The table has approximately 160,000 clones, just under 95% seen once; the top ten hold around 0.9%. This material consisted of peripheral blood, taken on day 0 of AZD1222 vaccination. V and J are TRBV5-1 and TRBJ1-1, with 7 positions matching TRBD1. This sequence was found in an adult in good health. This chain's CDR3 is CASRRGRGDTEAFF. The CDR3 DNA reads TGCGCCAGCAGAAGGGGGCGAGGGGACACTGAAGCTTTCTTT. The full variable domain, its missing parts supplied by reference TRBV5-1 and TRBJ1-1, is KAGVTQTPRYLIKTRGQQVTLSCSPISGHRSVSWYQQTPGQGLQFLFEYFSETQRNKGNFPGRFSGRQFSNSRSEMNVSTLELGDSALYLCASRRGRGDTEAFFGQGTRLTVV.